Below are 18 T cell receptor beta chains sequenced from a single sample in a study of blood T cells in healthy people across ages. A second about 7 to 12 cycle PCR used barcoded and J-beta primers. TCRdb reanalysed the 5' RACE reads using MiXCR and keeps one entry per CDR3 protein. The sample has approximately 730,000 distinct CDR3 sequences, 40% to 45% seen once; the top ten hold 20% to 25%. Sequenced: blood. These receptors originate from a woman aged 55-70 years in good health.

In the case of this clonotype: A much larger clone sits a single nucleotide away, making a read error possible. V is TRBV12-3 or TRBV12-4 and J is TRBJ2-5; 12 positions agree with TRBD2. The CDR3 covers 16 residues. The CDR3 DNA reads TGTGCCAGCAGTTTAGCATGGACTAGCGGGAAAGAGACCCAGTGCTTC. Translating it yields CASSLAWTSGKETQCF.

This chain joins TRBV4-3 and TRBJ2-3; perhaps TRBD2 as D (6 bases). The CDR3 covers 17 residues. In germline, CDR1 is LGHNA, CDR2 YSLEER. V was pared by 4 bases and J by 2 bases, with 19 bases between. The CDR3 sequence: CASSLAIGGLYTDTQYF. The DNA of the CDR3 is TGCGCCAGCAGCCTGGCCATTGGGGGGTTATACACAGATACGCAGTATTTT.

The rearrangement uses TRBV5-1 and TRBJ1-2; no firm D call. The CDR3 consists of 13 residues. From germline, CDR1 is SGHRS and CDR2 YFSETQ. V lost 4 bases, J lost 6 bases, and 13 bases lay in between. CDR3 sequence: CASSLYGVNGYTF. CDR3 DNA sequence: TGCGCCAGCAGCCTTTATGGGGTGAATGGCTACACCTTC.

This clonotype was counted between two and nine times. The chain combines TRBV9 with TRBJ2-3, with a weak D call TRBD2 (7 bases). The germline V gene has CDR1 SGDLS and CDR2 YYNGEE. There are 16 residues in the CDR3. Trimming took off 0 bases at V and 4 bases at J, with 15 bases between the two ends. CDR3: CASSVATRGGPDTQYF. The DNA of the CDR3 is TGTGCCAGCAGCGTAGCTACGAGGGGGGGCCCAGATACGCAGTATTTT.

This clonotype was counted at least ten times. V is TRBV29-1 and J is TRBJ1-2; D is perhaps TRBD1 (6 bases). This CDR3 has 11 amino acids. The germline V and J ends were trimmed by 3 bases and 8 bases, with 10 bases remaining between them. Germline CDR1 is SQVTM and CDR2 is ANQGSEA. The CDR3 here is CSVDRQGGYTF. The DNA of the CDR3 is TGCAGCGTTGATCGTCAGGGGGGCTACACCTTC.

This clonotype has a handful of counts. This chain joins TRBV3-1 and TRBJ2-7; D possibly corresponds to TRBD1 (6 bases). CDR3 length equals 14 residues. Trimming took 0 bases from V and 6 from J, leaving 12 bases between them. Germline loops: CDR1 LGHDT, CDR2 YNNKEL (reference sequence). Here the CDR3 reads CASSQDRGMGEQYF. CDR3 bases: TGTGCCAGCAGCCAAGACAGGGGAATGGGCGAGCAGTACTTC.

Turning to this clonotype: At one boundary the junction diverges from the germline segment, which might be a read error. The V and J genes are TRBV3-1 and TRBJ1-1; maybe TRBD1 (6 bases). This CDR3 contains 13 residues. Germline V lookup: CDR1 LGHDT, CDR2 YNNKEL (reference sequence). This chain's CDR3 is CAGSQTGWGEAFF. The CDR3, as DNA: TGTGCCGGCAGCCAGACAGGCTGGGGTGAGGCTTTCTTT.

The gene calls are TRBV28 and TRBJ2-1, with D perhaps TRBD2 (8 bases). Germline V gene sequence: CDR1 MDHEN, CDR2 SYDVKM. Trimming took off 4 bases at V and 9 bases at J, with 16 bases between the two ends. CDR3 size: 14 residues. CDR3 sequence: CASSSGGTEPEQFF. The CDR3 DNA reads TGTGCCAGCAGTTCGGGGGGGACAGAACCTGAGCAGTTCTTC.

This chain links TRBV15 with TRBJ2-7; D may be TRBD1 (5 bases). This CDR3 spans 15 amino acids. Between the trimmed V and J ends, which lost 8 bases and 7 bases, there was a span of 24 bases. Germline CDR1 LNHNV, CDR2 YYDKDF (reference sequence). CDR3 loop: CATHEGESTYNEQYF. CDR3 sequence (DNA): TGTGCCACCCACGAAGGGGAATCGACTTACAATGAGCAGTACTTC.

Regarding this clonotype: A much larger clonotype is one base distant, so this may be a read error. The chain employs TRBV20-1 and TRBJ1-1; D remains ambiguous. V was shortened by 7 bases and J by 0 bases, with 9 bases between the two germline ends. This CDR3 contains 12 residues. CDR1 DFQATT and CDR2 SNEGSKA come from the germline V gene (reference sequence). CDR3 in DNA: TGCAGTGGAGGAGATTTGAACACTGAAGCTTTCTTT. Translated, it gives CSGGDLNTEAFF.

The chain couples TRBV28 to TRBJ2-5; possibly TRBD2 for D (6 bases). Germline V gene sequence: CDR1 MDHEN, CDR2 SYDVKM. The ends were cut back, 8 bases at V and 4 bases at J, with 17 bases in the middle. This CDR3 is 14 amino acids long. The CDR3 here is CASRGSPVPETQYF. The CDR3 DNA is TGTGCCAGCCGGGGGTCCCCTGTCCCAGAGACCCAGTACTTC.

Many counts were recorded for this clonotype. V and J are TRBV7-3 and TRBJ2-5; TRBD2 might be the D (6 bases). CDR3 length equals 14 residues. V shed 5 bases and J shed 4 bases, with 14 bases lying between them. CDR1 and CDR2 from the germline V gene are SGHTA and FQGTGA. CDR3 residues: CASSLPGAGETQYF. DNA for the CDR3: TGTGCCAGCAGCCTCCCGGGAGCGGGAGAGACCCAGTACTTC. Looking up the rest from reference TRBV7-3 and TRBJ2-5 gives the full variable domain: GAGVSQTPSNKVTEKGKYVELRCDPISGHTALYWYRQSLGQGPEFLIYFQGTGAADDSGLPNDRFFAVRPEGSVSTLKIQRTERGDSAVYLCASSLPGAGETQYFGPGTRLLVL.

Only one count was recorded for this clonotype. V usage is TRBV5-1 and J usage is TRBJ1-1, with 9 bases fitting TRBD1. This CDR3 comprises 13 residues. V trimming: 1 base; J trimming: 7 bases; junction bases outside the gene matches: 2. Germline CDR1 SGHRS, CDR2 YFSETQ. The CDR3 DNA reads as TGCGCCAGCAGCTTGACAGGGGGCCTTGAAGCTTTCTTT. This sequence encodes CASSLTGGLEAFF. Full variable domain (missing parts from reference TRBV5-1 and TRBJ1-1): KAGVTQTPRYLIKTRGQQVTLSCSPISGHRSVSWYQQTPGQGLQFLFEYFSETQRNKGNFPGRFSGRQFSNSRSEMNVSTLELGDSALYLCASSLTGGLEAFFGQGTRLTVV.

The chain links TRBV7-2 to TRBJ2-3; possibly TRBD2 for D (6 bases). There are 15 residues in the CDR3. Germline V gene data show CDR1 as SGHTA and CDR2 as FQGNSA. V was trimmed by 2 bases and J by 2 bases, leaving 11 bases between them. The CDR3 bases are TGTGCCAGCAGCTTAATCGGGACTGACACAGATACGCAGTATTTT. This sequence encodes CASSLIGTDTDTQYF.

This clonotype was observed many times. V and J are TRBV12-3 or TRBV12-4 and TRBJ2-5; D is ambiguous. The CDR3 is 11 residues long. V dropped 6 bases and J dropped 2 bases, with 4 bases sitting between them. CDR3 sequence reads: CASRVQETQYF. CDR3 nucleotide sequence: TGTGCCAGCAGGGTACAAGAGACCCAGTACTTC.

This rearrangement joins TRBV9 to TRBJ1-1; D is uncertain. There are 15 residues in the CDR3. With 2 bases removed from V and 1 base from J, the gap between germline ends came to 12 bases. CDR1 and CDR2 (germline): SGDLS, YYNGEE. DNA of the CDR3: TGTGCCAGCAGCGTGGGCCTGGAGGCGAACACTGAAGCTTTCTTT. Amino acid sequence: CASSVGLEANTEAFF.

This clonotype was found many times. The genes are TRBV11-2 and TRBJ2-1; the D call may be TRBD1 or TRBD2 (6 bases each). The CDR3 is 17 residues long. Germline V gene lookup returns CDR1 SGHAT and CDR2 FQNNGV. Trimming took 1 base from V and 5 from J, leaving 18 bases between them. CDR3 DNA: TGTGCCAGCAGCTTAGGGGTCGGGCAGGGGAGGAACAATGAGCAGTTCTTC. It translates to CASSLGVGQGRNNEQFF.

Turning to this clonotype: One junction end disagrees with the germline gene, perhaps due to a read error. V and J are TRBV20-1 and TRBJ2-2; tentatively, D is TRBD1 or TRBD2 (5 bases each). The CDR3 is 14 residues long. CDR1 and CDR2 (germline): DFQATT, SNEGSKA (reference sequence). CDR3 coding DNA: TGCTGTGCTCTGGACACCCGAGGGACCGGGGAGCTGTTTTTT. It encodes CCALDTRGTGELFF.